Each of the 16 T cell receptor beta chains below was sequenced from the same sample in a study of blood T cells in healthy people across ages. Primers used in a second PCR of about 6 to 11 cycles were a sample-barcoded 5' primer and a J-beta primer mix. MiXCR was run by TCRdb on the 5' RACE reads, yielding one entry per CDR3 protein. The sample has about 900,000 distinct CDR3 sequences, approximately 67% seen once; the top ten hold about 27%. Sequencing was done on a sample of blood. The source is a man aged 25-45 years in good health.

The V gene is TRBV29-1, the J gene TRBJ2-3; TRBD1 agrees at 9 bases. The V gene end was trimmed by 1 base and the J gene end by 10 bases; junction bases not matched to a gene: 18. The germline V gene encodes CDR1 SQVTM and CDR2 ANQGSEA. The CDR3 has 17 amino acids. CDR3 nucleotides: TGCAGCGTTGAAGGGACAGGGGTAAAATTAAGTCATGGGGCGCAGTATTTT. The encoded protein is CSVEGTGVKLSHGAQYF.

The chain links TRBV6-5 to TRBJ1-2; D may be TRBD1 (5 bases). The CDR3 runs to 14 residues. From germline, CDR1 is MNHEY and CDR2 SVGAGI. V was cut by 2 bases and J by 2 bases, with 9 bases left in between. The CDR3 region is CASSYGRENYGYTF. The CDR3 DNA follows: TGTGCCAGCAGTTACGGCAGGGAGAACTATGGCTACACCTTC.

The chain couples TRBV4-2 to TRBJ2-1; D is perhaps TRBD1 (6 bases). Trimming shortened V by 0 bases and J by 0 bases, and 15 bases separated the two germline ends. Germline V CDR1 and CDR2: LGHNA, YNFKEQ. This CDR3 comprises 18 residues. DNA of the CDR3: TGTGCCAGCAGCCAAGATGGGGGCCTACCCAGCTCCTACAATGAGCAGTTCTTC. Its translation: CASSQDGGLPSSYNEQFF.

This clonotype occurred once. The J gene is TRBJ1-2, the V gene TRBV20-1, with a weak D call TRBD1 (5 bases). Germline-derived CDR1 and CDR2 are DFQATT and SNEGSKA (reference sequence). Trimming shortened V by 5 bases and J by 5 bases, and 18 bases separated the two germline ends. CDR3 length: 14 residues. The CDR3 DNA reads as TGCAGTGCTGCGGAGCCGGGACTCGTGTATGGCTACACCTTC. Its protein is CSAAEPGLVYGYTF.

The chain carries TRBV15 and TRBJ2-3, with D uncertain. CDR1 is LNHNV, CDR2 YYDKDF, per germline (reference sequence). This CDR3 is 13 amino acids long. V lost 1 base and J lost 6, with 8 bases in between. The CDR3 DNA follows: TGTGCCACCAGCAGAGTGGTTAGGGATACGCAGTATTTT. It encodes CATSRVVRDTQYF.

This clonotype was seen once. CDR3 in amino acids: CASSLLVPSHEQYF. CDR3 nucleotide sequence: TGTGCCAGCAGCTTACTGGTTCCATCCCACGAGCAGTACTTC. This chain joins TRBV7-9 and TRBJ2-7; D not resolved. Germline CDR1 and CDR2: SEHNR and FQNEAQ (reference sequence). V lost 2 bases and J lost 5, with 13 bases in between. The CDR3 has 14 residues.

This clonotype was seen ten or more times. This sequence joins TRBV20-1 and TRBJ2-3; TRBD1 aligns across 7 bases. Germline lookup yields CDR1 DFQATT and CDR2 SNEGSKA (reference sequence). This CDR3 has 16 amino acids. V gave up 4 bases and J gave up 2 bases; unmatched junction bases: 12. CDR3 sequence reads: CSANAPGQKLTDTQYF. In nucleotides, the CDR3 is TGCAGTGCTAATGCTCCGGGACAGAAACTCACAGATACGCAGTATTTT.

The chain uses TRBV5-1 and TRBJ2-4; 12 bases are a match to TRBD1. Matching the DNA end better, TRBJ2-7 makes the J call doubtful. The CDR3 consists of 15 residues. Per germline, CDR1 SGHRS and CDR2 YFSETQ. CDR3 nucleotide sequence: TGCGCCAGCAGCAACCCGGGACAGGGGGCTTTCGAGCAGTACTTC. It translates to CASSNPGQGAFEQYF.

This CDR3 is CASSLGEGTQETQYF. The DNA of the CDR3 is TGCGCCAGCAGCTTGGGAGAGGGCACCCAAGAGACCCAGTACTTC. V gene TRBV5-1 combines with J gene TRBJ2-5; possible D gene TRBD2, 5 bases. CDR1 and CDR2 (germline): SGHRS, YFSETQ. The V and J ends lost 0 bases and 1 base respectively, with 10 bases between them. CDR3 size: 15 residues.

CDR3 region: CAISGLTGPNTEAFF. For the CDR3, the DNA is TGTGCCATCAGTGGCTTAACGGGGCCTAACACTGAAGCTTTCTTT. This chain uses TRBV10-3 with TRBJ1-1, with D maybe TRBD1 (5 bases). Germline-derived CDR1 and CDR2 are ENHRY and SYGVKD. The CDR3 is 15 amino acids. The V end was cut by 4 bases, the J end by 2 bases, with 14 bases between.

This chain connects TRBV3-1 to TRBJ2-2; perhaps D is TRBD1 or TRBD2 (5 bases each). CDR1 and CDR2 (germline): LGHDT, YNNKEL (reference sequence). The CDR3 has 16 residues. Trimming removed 0 bases at V and 5 bases at J, with 13 bases between. As DNA, the CDR3 is TGTGCCAGCAGCCAAGATATGGGGCGCGGGACCGGGGAGCTGTTTTTT. It encodes CASSQDMGRGTGELFF.

The chain couples TRBV2 to TRBJ1-6; D uncertain. The V end was cut by 1 base, the J end by 2 bases, with 9 bases between. Germline assignment: CDR1 SNHLY and CDR2 FYNNEI. The CDR3 has 16 amino acids. The CDR3 spells CASSEGLTPYNSPLHF. The CDR3 DNA sequence: TGTGCCAGCAGTGAAGGACTGACCCCCTATAATTCACCCCTCCACTTT.

The genes are TRBV5-4 and TRBJ2-1; the D gene is possibly TRBD2 (6 bases). Germline V gives CDR1 SGHNT, CDR2 YYREEE (reference sequence). This CDR3 is built from 17 residues. V shed 4 bases and J shed 4 bases, with 21 bases lying between them. CDR3 DNA sequence: TGTGCCAGCAGCCTCGATGCGCGGGGCTCGAGGTACAATGAGCAGTTCTTC. As protein: CASSLDARGSRYNEQFF.

The chain couples TRBV12-3 or TRBV12-4 to TRBJ1-1, with 7 bases lining up with TRBD1. V trimming: 3 bases; J trimming: 5 bases; junction bases outside the gene matches: 6. The CDR3 is made up of 14 amino acids. The CDR3 region is CASSFTDRATEAFF. In DNA form, the CDR3 reads TGTGCCAGCAGTTTCACCGACAGGGCAACTGAAGCTTTCTTT.

This clonotype was found a few times. This chain joins TRBV4-2 and TRBJ2-7, with D tentatively TRBD1 (6 bases). The CDR3 consists of 12 residues. Germline V CDR1 and CDR2: LGHNA, YNFKEQ. Trimming pared 0 bases from V and 10 bases from J, leaving 10 bases between. The CDR3 DNA reads as TGTGCCAGCAGCCAAGATATGGGGGCCCAGTACTTC. Its translation: CASSQDMGAQYF.

The table lists this clonotype with a few counts. The V and J genes are TRBV6-1 and TRBJ2-2, with 9 bases aligning to TRBD2. CDR1 is MNHNS and CDR2 is SASEGT in the germline V gene. The V and J ends lost 1 base and 6 bases, in that order; junction bases with no gene match: 6. This CDR3 contains 16 residues. The CDR3 loop reads CASSEEGGGASGELFF. The CDR3 nucleotides are TGTGCCAGCAGTGAAGAGGGCGGGGGGGCTTCCGGGGAGCTGTTTTTT.